This T cell receptor (beta chain) was recovered during a study of cytomegalovirus exposure and HLA in healthy donors. Primers for the PCR totalled 60 Vbeta and 13 Jbeta. The method was immunoSEQ multiplex PCR; TCRdb's version includes in-frame clones alone and lacks a portion of them. The profile shows some 170,000 clones, almost 80% of them singletons. Germline V gives CDR1 SGHNT, CDR2 YYREEE (reference sequence). The CDR3 is 14 amino acids. Trimming removed 4 bases from V and 4 bases from J, with 15 bases in between. The sequence derives from a man aged 40-49 years in good health and CMV-seropositive. Sequencing was performed on PBMCs. The V and J genes are TRBV5-4 and TRBJ2-7, with TRBD1 as a possible D gene (6 bases). CDR3 protein: CASSQQGRYYEQYF. DNA of the CDR3: TGTGCCAGCAGCCAACAGGGAAGGTATTACGAGCAGTACTTC. Using reference TRBV5-4 and TRBJ2-7 for the parts outside the CDR3, the full variable domain is ETGVTQSPTHLIKTRGQQVTLRCSSQSGHNTVSWYQQALGQGPQFIFQYYREEENGRGNFPPRFSGLQFPNYSSELNVNALELDDSALYLCASSQQGRYYEQYFGPGTRLTVT.